This T cell receptor (beta chain) was identified during a study of identifying expanded T cells in peripheral blood. Method: immunoSEQ multiplex PCR; TCRdb's copy keeps in-frame clones and lacks some. Of around 90,000 clones listed, approximately 90% are singletons. As to this clone: Its antigen remains unknown.

Study-level points and caveats: Clone count variance between roughly 2-week samples rose with total template count.

The trim removed 6 bases at V and 0 bases at J, leaving 7 bases unmatched. Per germline, CDR1 SEHNR and CDR2 FQNEAQ (reference sequence). This CDR3 has 16 amino acids. No infections or other immune events were documented during collection. The receptor was isolated from a person between 18 and 75 years old in good health. Sequencing input: blood. J is TRBJ2-1 and V is TRBV7-9, with 8 bases aligning to TRBD2. CDR3 bases: TGTGCCAGCAGGAATTTGGGACTAGACTCCTACAATGAGCAGTTCTTC. As protein: CASRNLGLDSYNEQFF.